The source of this T cell receptor (beta chain) is a study of cytomegalovirus exposure and HLA in healthy donors. Study results and limitations: Researchers left out some V segments, among them TRBV6-2 and TRBV6-3, as indistinguishable. The study recorded 150 to 200 TCR beta chains that were cytomegalovirus-associated.

The germline V gene has CDR1 SGHDT and CDR2 YYEEEE. Trimming removed 1 base at V and 5 bases at J, with 13 bases between. The CDR3 totals 14 residues. The donors (healthy individuals) were bone marrow donors. Primers: 60 Vbeta forward and 13 Jbeta reverse. In the study's own analysis: Later, some 75 million unique TCR beta chains were counted in an analysis, and some 9.9 million of them were shared. Here immunoSEQ multiplex PCR was the method, and the copy in TCRdb shows in-frame clones only, minus some. D and trimming were read from the DNA, whereas the V and J calls and clone size are those reported in that table. The sample yields roughly 120,000 clones, roughly 74% seen once. Concerning this clone: Its specificity is not known.

V usage is TRBV5-6 and J usage is TRBJ2-7; TRBD2 is a possible D gene (5 bases). The receptor was derived from a woman aged 45-60 years in good health and CMV-seropositive. Material: PBMCs. The CDR3 DNA sequence: TGTGCCAGCAGCTTGTTTCGGGGTTGGGACGAGCAGTACTTC. This gives the protein CASSLFRGWDEQYF.